At least ten counts were recorded for the clone carrying this T cell receptor beta chain. Its antigen is currently unknown. In germline, CDR1 is LNHNV, CDR2 YYDKDF (reference sequence). V lost 6 bases and J lost 7, with 17 bases in between. The CDR3 has 14 residues. Quantitative barcoded 5'-RACE was used to prepare TCR beta libraries. TCRdb reanalysed the 5' RACE reads using MiXCR and keeps one entry per CDR3 protein. The sample lists around 770,000 distinct CDR3 sequences, over 9.5% occurring once. The source of the sample is a study of CD8 T cells in ankylosing spondylitis. Findings of the study overall: Disease-linked clones were reportedly significantly enriched in matched ankylosing spondylitis synovial fluid. Relatively rare in peripheral blood, disease-linked clones were also CD8+. There was a TCR beta motif, made of several highly homologous variants, that appeared characteristic of ankylosing spondylitis blood. Several of the motif variants were reported before in synovial fluid and blood from reactive arthritis.

Sequenced sample: blood, either unsorted or a sorted T cell fraction (not recorded which). V is TRBV15 and J is TRBJ2-3; D is uncertain. This sequence was found in a male donor with ankylosing spondylitis. This CDR3 reads CATSRQSNRNTQYF. CDR3 nucleotide sequence: TGTGCCACCAGTCGGCAGTCAAACAGAAATACGCAGTATTTT.